These T cell receptor beta chains were read from a single sample in a study of cytomegalovirus exposure and HLA in healthy donors. The repertoire was sequenced with immunoSEQ multiplex PCR; TCRdb's copy has only in-frame clones and lacks some. The sample includes 95,000 to 110,000 clones, 10% seen only once; the top ten take roughly 5%. Sequenced input: PBMCs. Every receptor here comes from a man in his forties in good health and CMV-seropositive. CDR3s include the opening cysteine and the closing phenylalanine or tryptophan. Fields, in order: V gene, J gene, D gene, clone size, CDR3 DNA, CDR3 protein. A D gene is named only where the DNA matches it firmly. The listing skips clone size in some rows; elsewhere it reads once, few, many or a size class.

TRBV9	TRBJ1-5	.	.	TGTGCCAGCAGCGCGCGAGGGGGGGTACAGCCCCAGCATTTT	CASSARGGVQPQHF
TRBV4-2	TRBJ1-2	.	.	TGTGCCAGCTGGAGTCTAGGGGGGGCCTCCCACTATGGCTACACCTTC	CASWSLGGASHYGYTF
TRBV28	TRBJ1-1	.	few	TGTGCCAGCAGTTTTGGGGCCGGGGGGTCTGAAGCTTTCTTT	CASSFGAGGSEAFF
TRBV2	TRBJ2-1	TRBD2	.	TGTGCCAGCCTTACGCTGGGACTATCATACGAGCAGTTCTTC	CASLTLGLSYEQFF
TRBV5-8	TRBJ1-5	TRBD1	.	TGTGCCAGCAGCGGAGGGACAGGAACTAGTTGGGAGCCCCAGCATTTT	CASSGGTGTSWEPQHF
TRBV5-5	TRBJ2-2	.	.	TGTGCCAGCAGCTTTACAGACACCGGGGAGCTGTTTTTT	CASSFTDTGELFF
TRBV4-3	TRBJ2-1	TRBD2	.	TGCGCCAGCAGCCAGGCTAGCGGGAGGGCCGGAGAGCAGTTCTTC	CASSQASGRAGEQFF
TRBV19	TRBJ2-2	TRBD2	.	TGTGCCAGTATTGCCAGCGGGAGGGCCGGGGAGCTGTTTTTT	CASIASGRAGELFF
TRBV6-1	TRBJ2-7	TRBD2	.	TGTGCCAGCAGTACAACTAGCGGAGCCTACGAGCAGTACTTC	CASSTTSGAYEQYF
TRBV6-5	TRBJ2-3	.	few	TGTGCCAGCAGCTACGTCGGGGGACCCCGCACAGATACGCAGTATTTT	CASSYVGGPRTDTQYF
TRBV29-1	TRBJ2-7	TRBD2	few	TGCAGCGTTGCCGGGACTAGCGGGACCACCGAGCAGTACTTC	CSVAGTSGTTEQYF
TRBV11-3	TRBJ2-7	.	few	TGTGCCAGCAGCTTAGATTCTAGCTACGAGCAGTACTTC	CASSLDSSYEQYF
TRBV20-1	TRBJ1-2	.	.	TGCAGTGCTAACAGGGTCTCTGGCTACACCTTC	CSANRVSGYTF
TRBV7-7	TRBJ2-3	TRBD2	.	TGTGCTAGCAGCTCGGGACTAGCGGGAGCGGGTAATACGCAGTATTTT	CASSSGLAGAGNTQYF
TRBV28	TRBJ2-7	TRBD1	few	TGTGCCAGCAGTCGTACAGGGGGCTTTTCCTCCTACGAGCAGTACTTC	CASSRTGGFSSYEQYF
TRBV5-1	TRBJ2-4	.	.	TGCGCCAGCAGCTTGGCTCAACCTCGCGGCACCAAAAACATTCAGTACTTC	CASSLAQPRGTKNIQYF
TRBV7-6	TRBJ2-3	.	.	TGTGCCAGCAGCCCGGCGGTGGAAAGCACAGATACGCAGTATTTT	CASSPAVESTDTQYF
TRBV11-2	TRBJ1-3	.	.	TGTGCCAGCAGCTTAGAGCAGGGCTTCTCTGGAAACACCATATATTTT	CASSLEQGFSGNTIYF
TRBV19	TRBJ1-1	TRBD1	few	TGTGCCAGTAGTATACGTCGACAGGGCGGGACTGAAGCTTTCTTT	CASSIRRQGGTEAFF
TRBV10-3	TRBJ1-1	TRBD1	few	TGTGCCATCACTAGGACAGGGAACCCGAACACTGAAGCTTTCTTT	CAITRTGNPNTEAFF
TRBV5-4	TRBJ2-5	TRBD1	few	TGTGCCAGCAGCTCGGACAGGGGGCAGCAAGAGACCCAGTACTTC	CASSSDRGQQETQYF
TRBV7-7	TRBJ2-1	.	few	TGTGCTAGCAGCCTCAACCGGGACAATGAGCAGTTCTTC	CASSLNRDNEQFF
TRBV5-4	TRBJ1-2	.	.	TGTGCCAGCAGCGTCGCGGATGGATTGGGCTACACCTTC	CASSVADGLGYTF
TRBV27	TRBJ2-1	.	.	TGTGCCAGCAGTTTGAGATGGAGCTCCTACAATGAGCAGTTCTTC	CASSLRWSSYNEQFF
TRBV5-8	TRBJ1-5	.	few	TGTGCCAGTCAGCTTATTGGAGCCCATCGGAAACAGCATTTT	CASQLIGAHRKQHF
TRBV7-9	TRBJ1-1	.	.	TGTGCCAGCACTGCCCTAGGTGGGACTGAAGCTTTCTTT	CASTALGGTEAFF
TRBV2	TRBJ2-3	.	.	TGTGCCAGCAGCCCCCCCTTCACAGATACGCAGTATTTT	CASSPPFTDTQYF
TRBV6-1	TRBJ2-3	.	.	TGTGCCAGCAGTGAACGCTTCAAGGGGCGTGGAGATACGCAGTATTTT	CASSERFKGRGDTQYF
TRBV28	TRBJ1-2	TRBD1	.	TGTGCCAGCAGTCTTAAGGGGACAGGGGGTTGGTATGGCTACACCTTC	CASSLKGTGGWYGYTF
TRBV7-6	TRBJ1-1	TRBD1	few	TGTGCCAGCAGGCCCATCAGGACAGGCCTGAACACTGAAGCTTTCTTT	CASRPIRTGLNTEAFF
TRBV5-4	TRBJ1-1	.	few	TGTGCCAGCAGCTTGACAGGGCCCACTGAAGCTTTCTTT	CASSLTGPTEAFF
TRBV6-1	TRBJ1-2	.	.	TGTGCCAGCAGTTATGGACAGAGCTATGGCTACACCTTC	CASSYGQSYGYTF
TRBV6-5	TRBJ2-1	TRBD2	.	TGTGCCAGCAGTCACCCGACTAGCGGGAGGCATGAGCAGTTCTTC	CASSHPTSGRHEQFF
TRBV28	TRBJ1-5	.	.	TGTGCCAGCAGTTCCCTAAATAGCAATCAGCCCCAGCATTTT	CASSSLNSNQPQHF
TRBV29-1	TRBJ2-7	.	.	TGCAGCGTTGGGGGAACAGGGAATCCCCACGAGCAGTACTTC	CSVGGTGNPHEQYF
TRBV7-7	TRBJ2-2	TRBD2	.	TGTGCTAGCAGCTCCTCCGGCGGGAGTCCCAACACCGGGGAGCTGTTTTTT	CASSSSGGSPNTGELFF
TRBV4-3	TRBJ1-1	.	.	TGCGCCAGCAGTACTACTGGGGCCAACACTGAAGCTTTCTTT	CASSTTGANTEAFF
TRBV5-1	TRBJ2-1	TRBD2	few	TGCGCCAGCAGCTTGGAAGTCGGGACTAAAAATGAGCAGTTCTTC	CASSLEVGTKNEQFF
TRBV15	TRBJ2-7	.	.	TGTGCCACCAGCCCTCACCCCAATCCCCGGAGAGAGCAGTACTTC	CATSPHPNPRREQYF
TRBV28	TRBJ2-1	.	few	TGTGCCAGCCTAGGCCGGGGCTCCTACAATGAGCAGTTCTTC	CASLGRGSYNEQFF
TRBV29-1	TRBJ2-5	.	few	TGCAGCGTTGAAGATCTAAGACAGGAAGAGACCCAGTACTTC	CSVEDLRQEETQYF
TRBV27	TRBJ2-7	.	.	TGTGCCAGCAGTTTATCCAGGGTATACGAGCAGTACTTC	CASSLSRVYEQYF
TRBV18	TRBJ2-2	TRBD2	.	TGTGCCAGCTCACCACCCACGGGACTAGCAGTCAACACCGGGGAGCTGTTTTTT	CASSPPTGLAVNTGELFF
TRBV29-1	TRBJ1-4	.	.	TGCAGCGCCGCCCCTCGCGGGGGAACTAATGAAAAACTGTTTTTT	CSAAPRGGTNEKLFF
TRBV7-2	TRBJ2-7	TRBD1	.	TGTGCCAGCAGCTCCCGACTCCGGGACAGGGGGCTCGAGCAGTACTTC	CASSSRLRDRGLEQYF
TRBV7-6	TRBJ2-3	.	.	TGTGCCAGCAGCATTTCGGTCACAGATACGCAGTATTTT	CASSISVTDTQYF